This T cell receptor (beta chain) is from a study of blood T cell repertoires in COVID-19. For the study at large: Acute and convalescent COVID-19 samples came from the United States, Italy and Spain.

This CDR3 spans 13 amino acids. V was trimmed by 2 bases and J by 4 bases, leaving 5 bases between them. The V gene's germline CDR1 is KGHSH and CDR2 LQKENI. Authors' processing steps: Quantification of nucleated cells was approximated via reference gene primer amplification. Assay: immunoSEQ multiplex PCR; the TCRdb copy retains only in-frame clones and omits some. V and J calls and clone size are given by that table; D and trimming were obtained from the DNA. The repertoire holds nearly 80,000 clones, with 70% to 90% as singletons. Sequencing was carried out using peripheral blood. This TCR was sampled from an elderly woman with active or convalescent COVID-19. The chain combines TRBV18 with TRBJ2-2; D is undetermined. In nucleotides, the CDR3 is TGTGCCAGCTCACCAGAGGTCACCGGGGAGCTGTTTTTT. It yields the protein CASSPEVTGELFF.